Below are 9 T cell receptor beta chains sequenced from a single sample in a study of blood T cell repertoires in COVID-19. Repertoires were generated with immunoSEQ multiplex PCR, while TCRdb's copy carries only in-frame clones and drops some. The data contain about 210,000 clones, 92% of them singletons. Sequencing was performed on peripheral blood. The receptors derive from a man aged 30 to 45 with acute or convalescent COVID-19.

The genes are TRBV3-1 (or the pseudogene TRBV3-2) and TRBJ2-7; a weak D match, TRBD2 (6 bases). V was pared by 4 bases and J by 3 bases, with 7 bases between. The length of the CDR3 is 12 residues. Germline CDR1 reads LGHDT; CDR2 reads YNNKEL (reference sequence). The CDR3 reads CASSLSGYEQYF. The CDR3 coding sequence is TGTGCCAGCAGCCTTAGCGGCTACGAGCAGTACTTC.

This clone was observed a handful of times. J is TRBJ2-7 and V is TRBV18; 7 nucleotides align to TRBD1. Germline lookup yields CDR1 KGHSH and CDR2 LQKENI. The CDR3 is made up of 14 amino acids. V gave up 0 bases and J gave up 2 bases; unmatched junction bases: 1. CDR3 sequence (DNA): TGTGCCAGCTCACCACCGGGACAGCCCTACGAGCAGTACTTC. Its protein product is CASSPPGQPYEQYF.

The chain couples TRBV12-5 to TRBJ1-2; maybe TRBD1 (6 bases). Germline V gives CDR1 LGHNT, CDR2 FRNRAP. Trimming removed 7 bases from V and 4 bases from J, with 13 bases in between. The CDR3 has 13 residues. The CDR3 region is CASAMDSIYGYTF. As DNA, the CDR3 is TGTGCTAGTGCCATGGACAGTATCTATGGCTACACCTTC.

The rearrangement uses TRBV27 and TRBJ2-1; D remains ambiguous. Trimming shortened V by 3 bases and J by 5 bases, and 11 bases separated the two germline ends. The CDR3 is 14 amino acids. The germline V gene encodes CDR1 MNHEY and CDR2 SMNVEV (reference sequence). The chain's CDR3 is CASSFTEHHNEQFF. The CDR3 nucleotides are TGTGCCAGCAGTTTCACGGAGCACCACAATGAGCAGTTCTTC.

The rearrangement uses TRBV7-9 and TRBJ2-7; 9 bases match TRBD1. The V gene's germline CDR1 is SEHNR and CDR2 FQNEAQ (reference sequence). The ends lost 3 bases at V and 5 bases at J; junction bases unmatched: 5. The CDR3 extends over 14 amino acids. Written as DNA, the CDR3 is TGTGCCAGCAGCTTCCTCACAGGGGGCGACGAGCAGTACTTC. Residues: CASSFLTGGDEQYF.

The V gene is TRBV11-2, the J gene TRBJ2-7; D possibly corresponds to TRBD1 (5 bases). Germline assignment: CDR1 SGHAT and CDR2 FQNNGV. The CDR3 is made up of 14 amino acids. V was trimmed by 1 base and J by 6 bases, leaving 13 bases between them. The CDR3 loop is CASSLVEWGGEQYF. The CDR3 DNA is TGTGCCAGCAGCTTAGTCGAATGGGGCGGCGAGCAGTACTTC.

This chain uses TRBV7-9 with TRBJ2-1; 7 nucleotides align to TRBD2. V shed 5 bases and J 8 bases; nucleotides not matched to a gene: 3. This CDR3 region has 12 residues. Germline V gene sequence: CDR1 SEHNR, CDR2 FQNEAQ (reference sequence). CDR3 nucleotides: TGTGCCAGCAGCCGGGGGGAGGATGAGCAGTTCTTC. This sequence encodes CASSRGEDEQFF.

The chain combines TRBV28 with TRBJ2-1; D unclear. In germline, CDR1 is MDHEN, CDR2 SYDVKM. The CDR3 covers 13 residues. V lost 1 base and J 7 bases, leaving 8 bases between the germline ends. The CDR3, as DNA: TGTGCCAGCAGTTTATTGGCGGCGAATGAGCAGTTCTTC. Amino acids: CASSLLAANEQFF.

The V gene is TRBV6-6, the J gene TRBJ2-1, with D perhaps TRBD2 (5 bases). The length of the CDR3 is 15 residues. Germline V lookup: CDR1 MNHNY, CDR2 SVGAGI (reference sequence). V gave up 0 bases and J gave up 0 bases, with 6 bases separating them. The CDR3 nucleotides read TGTGCCAGCAGTTACTCGAGGGACTCCTACAATGAGCAGTTCTTC. This encodes CASSYSRDSYNEQFF.